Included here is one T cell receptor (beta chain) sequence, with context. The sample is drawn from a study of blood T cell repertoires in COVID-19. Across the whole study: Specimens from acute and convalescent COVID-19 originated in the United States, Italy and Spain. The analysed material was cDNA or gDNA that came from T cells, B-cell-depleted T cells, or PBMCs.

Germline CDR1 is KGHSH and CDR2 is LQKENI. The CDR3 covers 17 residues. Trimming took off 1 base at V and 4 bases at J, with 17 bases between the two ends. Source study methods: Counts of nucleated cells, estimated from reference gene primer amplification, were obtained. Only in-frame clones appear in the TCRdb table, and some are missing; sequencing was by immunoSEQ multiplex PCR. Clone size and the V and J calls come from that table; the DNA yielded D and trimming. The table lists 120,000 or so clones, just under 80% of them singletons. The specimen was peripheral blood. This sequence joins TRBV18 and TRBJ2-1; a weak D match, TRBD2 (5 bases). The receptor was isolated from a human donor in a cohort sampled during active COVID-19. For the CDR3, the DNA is TGTGCCAGCTCACCACGGATGGGTCGACGGGAATACAATGAGCAGTTCTTC. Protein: CASSPRMGRREYNEQFF.